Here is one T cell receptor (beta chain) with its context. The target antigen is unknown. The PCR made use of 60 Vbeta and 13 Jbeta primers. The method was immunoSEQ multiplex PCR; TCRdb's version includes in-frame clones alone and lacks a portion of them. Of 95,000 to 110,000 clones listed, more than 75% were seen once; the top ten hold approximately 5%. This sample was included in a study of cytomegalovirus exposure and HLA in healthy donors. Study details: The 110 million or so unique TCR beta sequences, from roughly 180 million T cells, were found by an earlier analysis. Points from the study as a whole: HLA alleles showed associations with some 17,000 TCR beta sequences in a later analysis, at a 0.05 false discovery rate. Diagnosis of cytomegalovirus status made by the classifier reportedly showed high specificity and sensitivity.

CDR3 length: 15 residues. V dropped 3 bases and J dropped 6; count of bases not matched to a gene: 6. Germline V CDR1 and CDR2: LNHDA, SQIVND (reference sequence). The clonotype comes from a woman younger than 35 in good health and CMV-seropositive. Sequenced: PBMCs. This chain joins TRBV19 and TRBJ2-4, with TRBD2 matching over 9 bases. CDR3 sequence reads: CASSISAGGINIQYF. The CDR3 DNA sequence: TGTGCCAGTAGTATCAGTGCGGGAGGGATAAACATTCAGTACTTC. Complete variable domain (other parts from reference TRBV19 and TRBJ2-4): DGGITQSPKYLFRKEGQNVTLSCEQNLNHDAMYWYRQDPGQGLRLIYYSQIVNDFQKGDIAEGYSVSREKKESFPLTVTSAQKNPTAFYLCASSISAGGINIQYFGAGTRLSVL.